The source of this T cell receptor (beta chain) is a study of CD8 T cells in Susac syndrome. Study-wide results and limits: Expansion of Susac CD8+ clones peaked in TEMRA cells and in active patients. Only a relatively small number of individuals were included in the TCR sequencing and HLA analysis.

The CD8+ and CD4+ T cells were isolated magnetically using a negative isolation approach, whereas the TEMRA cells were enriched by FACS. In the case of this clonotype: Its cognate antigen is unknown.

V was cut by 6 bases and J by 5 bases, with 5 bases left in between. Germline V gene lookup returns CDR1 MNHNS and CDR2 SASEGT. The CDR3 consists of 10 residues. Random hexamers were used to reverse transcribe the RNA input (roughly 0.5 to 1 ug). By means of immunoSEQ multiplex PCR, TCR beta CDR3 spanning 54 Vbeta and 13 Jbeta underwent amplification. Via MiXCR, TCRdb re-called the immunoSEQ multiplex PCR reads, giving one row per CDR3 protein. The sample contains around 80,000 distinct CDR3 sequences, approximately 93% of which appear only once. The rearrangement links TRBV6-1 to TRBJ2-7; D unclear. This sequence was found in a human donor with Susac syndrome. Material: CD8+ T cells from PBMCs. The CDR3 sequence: CASRANEQYF. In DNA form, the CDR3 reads TGTGCCAGCAGGGCTAACGAGCAGTACTTC.